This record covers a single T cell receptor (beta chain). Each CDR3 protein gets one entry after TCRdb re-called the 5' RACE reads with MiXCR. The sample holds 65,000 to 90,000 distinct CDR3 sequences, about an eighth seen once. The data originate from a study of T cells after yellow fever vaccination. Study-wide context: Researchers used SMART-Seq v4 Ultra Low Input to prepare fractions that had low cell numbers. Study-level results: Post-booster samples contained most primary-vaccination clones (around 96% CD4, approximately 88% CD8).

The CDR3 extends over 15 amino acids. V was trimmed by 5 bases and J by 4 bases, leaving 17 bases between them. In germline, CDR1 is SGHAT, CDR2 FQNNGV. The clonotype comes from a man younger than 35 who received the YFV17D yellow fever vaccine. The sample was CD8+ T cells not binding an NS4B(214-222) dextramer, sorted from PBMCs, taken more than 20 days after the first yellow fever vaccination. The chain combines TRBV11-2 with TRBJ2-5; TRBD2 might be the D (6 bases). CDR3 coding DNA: TGTGCCAGCAGCCCCCGAGGAGGGCGGGCAGAGACCCAGTACTTC. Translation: CASSPRGGRAETQYF. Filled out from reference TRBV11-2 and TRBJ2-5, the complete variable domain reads EAGVAQSPRYKIIEKRQSVAFWCNPISGHATLYWYQQILGQGPKLLIQFQNNGVVDDSQLPKDRFSAERLKGVDSTLKIQPAKLEDSAVYLCASSPRGGRAETQYFGPGTRLLVL.